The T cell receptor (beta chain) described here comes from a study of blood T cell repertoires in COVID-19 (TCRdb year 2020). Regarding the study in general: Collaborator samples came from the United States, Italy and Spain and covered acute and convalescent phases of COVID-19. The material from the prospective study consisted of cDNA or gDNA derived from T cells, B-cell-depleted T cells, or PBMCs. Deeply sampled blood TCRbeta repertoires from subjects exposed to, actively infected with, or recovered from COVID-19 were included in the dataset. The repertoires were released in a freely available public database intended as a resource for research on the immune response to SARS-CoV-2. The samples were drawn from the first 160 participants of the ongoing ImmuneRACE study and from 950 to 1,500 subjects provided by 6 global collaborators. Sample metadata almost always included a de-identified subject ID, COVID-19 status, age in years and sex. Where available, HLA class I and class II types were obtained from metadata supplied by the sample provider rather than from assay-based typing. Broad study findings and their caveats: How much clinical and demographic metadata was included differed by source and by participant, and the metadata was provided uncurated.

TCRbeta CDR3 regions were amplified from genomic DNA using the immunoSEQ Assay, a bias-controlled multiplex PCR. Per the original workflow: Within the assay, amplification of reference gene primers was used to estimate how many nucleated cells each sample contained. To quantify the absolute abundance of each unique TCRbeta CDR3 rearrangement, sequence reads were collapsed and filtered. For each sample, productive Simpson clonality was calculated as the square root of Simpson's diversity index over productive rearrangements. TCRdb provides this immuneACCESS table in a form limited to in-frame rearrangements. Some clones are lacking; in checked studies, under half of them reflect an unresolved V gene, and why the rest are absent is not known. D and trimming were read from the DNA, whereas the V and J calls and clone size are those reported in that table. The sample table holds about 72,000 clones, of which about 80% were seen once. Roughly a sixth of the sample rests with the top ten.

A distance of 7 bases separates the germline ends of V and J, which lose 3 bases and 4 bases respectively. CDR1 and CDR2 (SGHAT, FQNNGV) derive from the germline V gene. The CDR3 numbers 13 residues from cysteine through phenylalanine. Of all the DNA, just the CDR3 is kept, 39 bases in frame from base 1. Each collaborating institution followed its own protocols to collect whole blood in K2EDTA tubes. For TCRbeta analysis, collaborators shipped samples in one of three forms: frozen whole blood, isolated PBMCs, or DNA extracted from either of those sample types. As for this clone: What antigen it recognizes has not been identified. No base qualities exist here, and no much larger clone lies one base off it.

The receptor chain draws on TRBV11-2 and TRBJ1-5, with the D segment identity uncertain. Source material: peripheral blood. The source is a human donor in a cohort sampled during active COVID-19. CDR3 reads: CASSFSSNQPQHF. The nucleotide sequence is TGTGCCAGCAGCTTTAGCTCGAATCAGCCCCAGCATTTT.